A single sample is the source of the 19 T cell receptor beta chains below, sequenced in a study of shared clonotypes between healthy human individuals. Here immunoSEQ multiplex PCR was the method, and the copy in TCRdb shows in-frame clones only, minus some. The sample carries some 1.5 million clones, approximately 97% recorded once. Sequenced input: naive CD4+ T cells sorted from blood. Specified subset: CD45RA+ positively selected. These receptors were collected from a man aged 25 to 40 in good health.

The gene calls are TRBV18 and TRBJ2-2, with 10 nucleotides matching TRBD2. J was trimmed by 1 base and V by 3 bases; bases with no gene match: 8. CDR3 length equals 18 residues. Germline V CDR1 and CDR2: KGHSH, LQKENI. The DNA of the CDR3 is TGTGCCAGCTCACCCGGGACTAGCGCCCCGTGGAACACCGGGGAGCTGTTTTTT. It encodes CASSPGTSAPWNTGELFF.

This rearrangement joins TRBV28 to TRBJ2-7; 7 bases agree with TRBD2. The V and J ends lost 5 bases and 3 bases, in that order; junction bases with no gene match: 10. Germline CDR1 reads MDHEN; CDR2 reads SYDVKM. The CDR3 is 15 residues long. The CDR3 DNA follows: TGTGCCAGCAGTCCCTCCGGGACTACTTACTACGAGCAGTACTTC. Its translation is CASSPSGTTYYEQYF.

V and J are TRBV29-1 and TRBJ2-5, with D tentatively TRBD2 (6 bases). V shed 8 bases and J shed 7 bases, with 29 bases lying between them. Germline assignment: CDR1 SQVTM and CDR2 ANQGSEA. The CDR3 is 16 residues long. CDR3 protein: CSIHLSSTSIDGTQYF. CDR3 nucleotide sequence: TGCAGCATCCACCTGAGTTCGACTAGTATTGACGGGACCCAGTACTTC. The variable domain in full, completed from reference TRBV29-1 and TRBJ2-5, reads SAVISQKPSRDICQRGTSLTIQCQVDSQVTMMFWYRQQPGQSLTLIATANQGSEATYESGFVIDKFPISRPNLTFSTLTVSNMSPEDSSIYLCSIHLSSTSIDGTQYFGPGTRLLVL.

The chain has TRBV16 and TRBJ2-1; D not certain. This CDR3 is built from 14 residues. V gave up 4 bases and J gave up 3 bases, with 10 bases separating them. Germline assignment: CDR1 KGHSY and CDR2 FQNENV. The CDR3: CASSLKGYYNEQFF. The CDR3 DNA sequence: TGTGCCAGCAGCCTTAAAGGGTACTACAATGAGCAGTTCTTC.

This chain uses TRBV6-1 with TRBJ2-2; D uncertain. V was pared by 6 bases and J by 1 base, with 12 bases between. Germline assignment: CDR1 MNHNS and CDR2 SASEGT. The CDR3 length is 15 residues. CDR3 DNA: TGTGCCAGCAGCCCCTGGGAATTGAACACCGGGGAGCTGTTTTTT. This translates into CASSPWELNTGELFF.

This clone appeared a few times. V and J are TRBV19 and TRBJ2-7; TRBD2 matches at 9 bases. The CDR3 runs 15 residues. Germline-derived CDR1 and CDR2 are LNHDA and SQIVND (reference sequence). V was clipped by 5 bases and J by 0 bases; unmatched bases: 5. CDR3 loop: CASSASGMNSYEQYF. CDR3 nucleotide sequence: TGTGCCAGTAGTGCTAGCGGGATGAACTCCTACGAGCAGTACTTC. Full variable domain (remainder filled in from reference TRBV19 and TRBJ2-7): DGGITQSPKYLFRKEGQNVTLSCEQNLNHDAMYWYRQDPGQGLRLIYYSQIVNDFQKGDIAEGYSVSREKKESFPLTVTSAQKNPTAFYLCASSASGMNSYEQYFGPGTRLTVT.

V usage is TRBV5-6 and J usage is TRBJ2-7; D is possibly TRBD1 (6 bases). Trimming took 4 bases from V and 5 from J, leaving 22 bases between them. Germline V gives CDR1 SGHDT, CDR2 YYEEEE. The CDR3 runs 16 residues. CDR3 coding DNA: TGTGCCAGCAGCCCTAGCCCAAACCAACAGGGTAACGAGCAGTACTTC. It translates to CASSPSPNQQGNEQYF.

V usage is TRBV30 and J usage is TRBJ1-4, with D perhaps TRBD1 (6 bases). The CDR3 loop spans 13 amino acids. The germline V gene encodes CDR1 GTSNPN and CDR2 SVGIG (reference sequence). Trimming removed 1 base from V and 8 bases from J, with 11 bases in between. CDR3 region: CAWSGGTSEKLFF. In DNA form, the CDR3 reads TGTGCCTGGAGTGGTGGGACATCGGAAAAACTGTTTTTT.

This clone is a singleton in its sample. The CDR3 region is CATKKTPPEDTQYF. The CDR3 region has the DNA TGCGCCACCAAAAAAACCCCCCCGGAAGATACGCAGTATTTT. This rearrangement joins TRBV5-1 to TRBJ2-3; no firm D call. This CDR3 is 14 amino acids long. The germline V gene has CDR1 SGHRS and CDR2 YFSETQ. V was pared by 9 bases and J by 5 bases, with 19 bases between.

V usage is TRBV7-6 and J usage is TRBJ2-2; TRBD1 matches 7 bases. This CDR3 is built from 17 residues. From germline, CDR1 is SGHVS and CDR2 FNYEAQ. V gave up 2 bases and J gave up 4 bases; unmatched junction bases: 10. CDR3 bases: TGTGCCAGCAGCTTACTTAGCGCAAAGGGGGCCACCGGGGAGCTGTTTTTT. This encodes CASSLLSAKGATGELFF.

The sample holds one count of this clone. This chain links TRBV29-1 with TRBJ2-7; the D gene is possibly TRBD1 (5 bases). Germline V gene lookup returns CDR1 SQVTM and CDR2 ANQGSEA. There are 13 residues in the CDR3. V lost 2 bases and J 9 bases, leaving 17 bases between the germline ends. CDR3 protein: CSVETHDSRGQYF. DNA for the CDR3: TGCAGCGTTGAAACCCACGACAGCCGCGGGCAGTACTTC.

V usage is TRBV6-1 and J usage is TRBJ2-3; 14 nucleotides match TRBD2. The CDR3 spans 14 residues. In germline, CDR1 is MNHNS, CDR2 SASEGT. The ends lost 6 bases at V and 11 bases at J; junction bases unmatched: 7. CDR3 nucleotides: TGTGCCAGCAGGTCCGGGACTAGCGGGAGCGGGCAGTATTTT. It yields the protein CASRSGTSGSGQYF.

Written as DNA, the CDR3 is TGTGCCATCCGGAAGCGGGAGACTAACGAGCAGTACTTC. Translating it yields CAIRKRETNEQYF. V is TRBV6-5 and J is TRBJ2-7, with 8 positions matching TRBD2. The ends lost 10 bases at V and 5 bases at J; junction bases unmatched: 10. Looked up from germline, CDR1 is MNHEY and CDR2 is SVGAGI. The CDR3 sequence is 13 residues long.

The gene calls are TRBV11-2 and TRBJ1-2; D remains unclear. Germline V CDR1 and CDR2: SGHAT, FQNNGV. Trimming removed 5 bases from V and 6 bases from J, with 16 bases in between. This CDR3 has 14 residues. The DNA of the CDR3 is TGTGCCAGCAGCCGAACGCCGGGAAGTCATGGCTACACCTTC. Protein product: CASSRTPGSHGYTF.

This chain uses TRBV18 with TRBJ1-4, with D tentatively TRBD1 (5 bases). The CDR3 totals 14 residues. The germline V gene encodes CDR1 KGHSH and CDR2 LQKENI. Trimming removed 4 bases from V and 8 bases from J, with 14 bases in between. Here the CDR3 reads CASSLSGTPEKLFF. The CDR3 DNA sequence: TGTGCCAGCTCACTCTCCGGGACGCCCGAAAAACTGTTTTTT.

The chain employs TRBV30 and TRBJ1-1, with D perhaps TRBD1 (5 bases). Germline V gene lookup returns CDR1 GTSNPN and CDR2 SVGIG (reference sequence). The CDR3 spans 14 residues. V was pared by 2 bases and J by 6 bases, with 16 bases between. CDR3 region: CAWSFGGSRAEAFF. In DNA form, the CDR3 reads TGTGCCTGGAGTTTCGGGGGGAGTAGGGCTGAAGCTTTCTTT.

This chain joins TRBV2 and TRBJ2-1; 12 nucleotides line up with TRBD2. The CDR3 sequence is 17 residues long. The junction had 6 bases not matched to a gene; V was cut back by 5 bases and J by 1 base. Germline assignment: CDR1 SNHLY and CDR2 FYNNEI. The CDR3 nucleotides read TGTGCCAGCAGTCTGACTAGCGGGAGACAGTCCTACAATGAGCAGTTCTTC. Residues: CASSLTSGRQSYNEQFF.

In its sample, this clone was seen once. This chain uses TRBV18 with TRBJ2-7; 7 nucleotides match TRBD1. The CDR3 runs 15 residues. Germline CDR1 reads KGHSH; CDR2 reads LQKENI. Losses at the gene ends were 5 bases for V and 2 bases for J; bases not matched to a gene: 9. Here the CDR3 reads CASSTSGQRAYEQYF. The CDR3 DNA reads TGTGCCAGCTCAACATCGGGACAGAGGGCCTACGAGCAGTACTTC.

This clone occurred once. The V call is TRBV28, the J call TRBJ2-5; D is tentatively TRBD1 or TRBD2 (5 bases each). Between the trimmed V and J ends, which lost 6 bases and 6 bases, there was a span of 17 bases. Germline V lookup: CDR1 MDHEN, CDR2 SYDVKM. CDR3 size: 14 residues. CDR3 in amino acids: CASSRSVGAQTQYF. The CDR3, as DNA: TGTGCCAGCAGCAGAAGCGTCGGGGCTCAGACCCAGTACTTC.